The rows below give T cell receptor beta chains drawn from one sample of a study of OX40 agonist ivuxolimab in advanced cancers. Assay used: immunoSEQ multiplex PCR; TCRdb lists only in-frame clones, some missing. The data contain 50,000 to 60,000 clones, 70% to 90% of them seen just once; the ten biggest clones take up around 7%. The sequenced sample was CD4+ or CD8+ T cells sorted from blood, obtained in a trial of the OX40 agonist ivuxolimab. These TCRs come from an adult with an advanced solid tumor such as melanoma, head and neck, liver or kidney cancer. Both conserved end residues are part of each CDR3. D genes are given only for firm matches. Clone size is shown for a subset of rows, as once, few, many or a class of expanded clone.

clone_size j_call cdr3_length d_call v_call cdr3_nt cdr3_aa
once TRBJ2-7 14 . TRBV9 TGTGCCAGCAGCCCCGCGGGGTTCTCCTACGAGCAGTACTTC CASSPAGFSYEQYF
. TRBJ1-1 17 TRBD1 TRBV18 TGTGCCAGCTCACCACTTGGACAGGGGGCGAGGAACACTGAAGCTTTCTTT CASSPLGQGARNTEAFF
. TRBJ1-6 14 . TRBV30 TGTGCCTGGACAGGGAGCTCCTATAATTCACCCCTCCACTTT CAWTGSSYNSPLHF
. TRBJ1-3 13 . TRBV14 TGTGCCAGCAGCCAAGACCGCAGGAACACCATATATTTT CASSQDRRNTIYF
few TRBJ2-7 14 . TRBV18 TGTGCCAGCTCACCACCGTCGGGGTCCGGCGAGCAGTACTTC CASSPPSGSGEQYF
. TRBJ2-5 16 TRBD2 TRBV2 TGTGCCAGCAGTCCGGGACTAGCGGGGGCGACGGAGACCCAGTACTTC CASSPGLAGATETQYF
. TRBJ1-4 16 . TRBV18 TGTGCCAGCTCACCAGAGGGCGACTCTCGGGGTGAAAAACTGTTTTTT CASSPEGDSRGEKLFF
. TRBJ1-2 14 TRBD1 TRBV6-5 TGTGCCAGCAGTCAGGACAGGGCGGTCTATGGCTACACCTTC CASSQDRAVYGYTF
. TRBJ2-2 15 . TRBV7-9 TGTGCCAGCAGCTACGGCGAATTGGCGGGCGGGGAGCTGTTTTTT CASSYGELAGGELFF
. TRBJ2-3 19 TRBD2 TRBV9 TGTGCCAGCAGCGTATCGAGGCGACTAGCGGGGAATTTAGGGGATACGCAGTATTTT CASSVSRRLAGNLGDTQYF
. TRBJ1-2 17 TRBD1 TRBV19 TGTGCCAGTAGTATAGACCATGGACAGGCCTATGACTATGGCTACACCTTC CASSIDHGQAYDYGYTF
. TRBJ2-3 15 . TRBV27 TGTGCCAGCAGCCCCTTTGCGAAAGGGGAAGATACGCAGTATTTT CASSPFAKGEDTQYF
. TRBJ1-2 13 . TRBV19 TGTGCCAGTAGTCCCTCAGAGAACTATGGCTACACCTTC CASSPSENYGYTF
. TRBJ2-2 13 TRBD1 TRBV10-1 TGCGCCAGTCAGGGGGTACTCTCCGGGGAGCTGTTTTTT CASQGVLSGELFF
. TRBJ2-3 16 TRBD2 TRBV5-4 TGTGCCAGCAGCCCACCCCCTAGCGGGGGGGCAGATACGCAGTATTTT CASSPPPSGGADTQYF
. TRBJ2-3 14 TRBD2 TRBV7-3 TGTGCCAGCAGCCGCCGGGGGGGCACAGATACGCAGTATTTT CASSRRGGTDTQYF
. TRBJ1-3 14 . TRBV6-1 TGTGCCAGTCTTGACAGAGCCTCTGGAAACACCATATATTTT CASLDRASGNTIYF
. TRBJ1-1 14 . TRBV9 TGTGCCAGCAGCTTTTCACAGGGCGACACTGAAGCTTTCTTT CASSFSQGDTEAFF
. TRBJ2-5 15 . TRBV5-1 TGCGCCAGCGTGCCGATACCGGGAGCCCAAGAGACCCAGTACTTC CASVPIPGAQETQYF
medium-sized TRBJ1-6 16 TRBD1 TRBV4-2 TGTGCCAGCAGCCAATTCAGGGGGGCTCTTAATTCACCCCTCCACTTT CASSQFRGALNSPLHF
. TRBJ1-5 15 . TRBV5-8 TGTGCCAGCAGCTTGGCCACGAGGAGCAATCAGCCCCAGCATTTT CASSLATRSNQPQHF
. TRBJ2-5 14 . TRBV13 TGTGCCAGCAGCCCATCGACAGTCCAAGAGACCCAGTACTTC CASSPSTVQETQYF
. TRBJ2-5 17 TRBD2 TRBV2 TGTGCCAGCATTTTCGGACTAGCGGGGGGACTACAAGAGACCCAGTACTTC CASIFGLAGGLQETQYF
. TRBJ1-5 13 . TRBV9 TGTGCCAGCAGCCCCCAAGAGAATCAGCCCCAGCATTTT CASSPQENQPQHF
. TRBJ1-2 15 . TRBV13 TGTGCCAGCAGCTTAAAGGGCCCCACTCCTTATGGCTACACCTTC CASSLKGPTPYGYTF
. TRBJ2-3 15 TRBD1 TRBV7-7 TGTGCCAGCAGCGATGGGACAGGGGGCACAGATACGCAGTATTTT CASSDGTGGTDTQYF
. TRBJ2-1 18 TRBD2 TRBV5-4 TGTGCCAGCAGCGTCGGCGGTAGCGGGGGGGCGTTATACAATGAGCAGTTCTTC CASSVGGSGGALYNEQFF
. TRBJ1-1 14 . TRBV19 TGTGCCAGTAGTAATCAGGACGGAAGGCCTGAAGCTTTCTTT CASSNQDGRPEAFF
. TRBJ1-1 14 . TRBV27 TGTGCCAGCAGTCCGAAGGGGGGGATAACTGAAGCTTTCTTT CASSPKGGITEAFF
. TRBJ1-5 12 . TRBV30 TGTGCCTGGGGTGGGCCCACCCGCCCCCAGCATTTT CAWGGPTRPQHF
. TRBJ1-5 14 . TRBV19 TGTGCCACCGCAAAAACAGGGAAAGATCAGCCCCAGCATTTT CATAKTGKDQPQHF
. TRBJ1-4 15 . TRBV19 TGTGCCACAAGAACCTATACAGGAGTTAATGAAAAACTGTTTTTT CATRTYTGVNEKLFF
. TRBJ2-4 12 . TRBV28 TGTGCCAGCAGTATCCCAGGGAACATTCAGTACTTC CASSIPGNIQYF